Listed below are T cell receptor beta chains from one sample, sequenced in a study of Tregs in tolerant kidney transplant recipients. Sequencing used immunoSEQ multiplex PCR; TCRdb keeps in-frame clones, though not all of them. The sample has over 50,000 clones; 75% to 90% are singletons. The source material was Tregs from blood, sampled before the transplant. These TCRs come from a human donor who received a combined kidney and bone marrow transplant. Both conserved end residues are part of each CDR3. The order of the fields is clone size, V gene, J gene, D gene, CDR3 DNA, CDR3 protein. A D gene is named only where the DNA matches it firmly. Some rows mark clone size as missing; the rest say once, few, many or name a class of expanded clone.

>-|TRBV15|TRBJ1-2|TRBD1
TGTGCTACCAGCAGAGGACAGGGCCGCCGGTATGGCTACACCTTC
CATSRGQGRRYGYTF
>medium-sized|TRBV6-5|TRBJ1-2|TRBD1
TGTGCCAGCAGTTACGATTCAGGGGGTATGGGTGGCTACACCTTC
CASSYDSGGMGGYTF
>-|TRBV5-1|TRBJ2-1|-
TGCGCCAGCAGCTTTAGGGACTCGGTTATTAATGAGCAGTTCTTC
CASSFRDSVINEQFF
>once|TRBV6-1|TRBJ2-7|-
TGTGCCAGCAGGGCAGCGCCCCAGTACGAGCAGTACTTC
CASRAAPQYEQYF
>few|TRBV6-4|TRBJ1-1|-
TGTGCCAGCAGTCTACAGGTGAACACTGAAGCTTTCTTT
CASSLQVNTEAFF
>few|TRBV11-3|TRBJ1-1|TRBD1
TGTGCCAGCAGCTTAGACCAGGGGGGAGCTTTCTTT
CASSLDQGGAFF
>-|TRBV11-3|TRBJ2-7|-
TGTGCCAGCAGCTTTCCCAAGGGGGGCCTCCACTACGAGCAGTACTTC
CASSFPKGGLHYEQYF
>-|TRBV7-2|TRBJ1-2|TRBD1
TGTGCCAGCAGCCCATACAGGGGGCAGGATGGCTACACCTTC
CASSPYRGQDGYTF
>-|TRBV9|TRBJ2-1|-
TGTGCCAGCAGCGTAGTAGGCCGGGAGCAGTTCTTC
CASSVVGREQFF
>-|TRBV5-1|TRBJ2-7|TRBD1
TGCGCCAGCAGCTTGGCAGGACAGGGCCACGAGCAGTACTTC
CASSLAGQGHEQYF
>few|TRBV7-6|TRBJ2-2|TRBD2
TGTGCCAGCAGCTTATTAGTCCTAGCGGGGGGGCCCCGGGAGCTGTTTTTT
CASSLLVLAGGPRELFF
>-|TRBV7-9|TRBJ1-3|-
TGTGCCAGCAGCTTACCCGGGGCTGGAAACACCATATATTTT
CASSLPGAGNTIYF
>few|TRBV19|TRBJ1-1|-
TGTGCCAGTAGTATCGGGCAGGGGCTGAACACTGAAGCTTTCTTT
CASSIGQGLNTEAFF
>-|TRBV7-9|TRBJ2-1|TRBD2
TGTGCCAGCACCACTCCAGGACTAGCAACCTACAATGAGCAGTTCTTC
CASTTPGLATYNEQFF
>-|TRBV5-1|TRBJ2-3|-
TGCGCCAGCAGCGGGAGAGGCGGTACGCAGTATTTT
CASSGRGGTQYF
>-|TRBV7-9|TRBJ2-7|-
TGTGCCAGCAGCCTCCGGGACTCCGACCCCTACGAGCAGTACTTC
CASSLRDSDPYEQYF
>-|TRBV27|TRBJ2-2|TRBD2
TGTGCCAGCAGTTCCCGATTAAGCGGGAGCGCCACCGGGGAGCTGTTTTTT
CASSSRLSGSATGELFF
>-|TRBV7-9|TRBJ1-1|TRBD1
TGTGCCAGCAGCTGGGGCACACAGGGGAGGGCTTTCTTT
CASSWGTQGRAFF
>-|TRBV5-1|TRBJ2-3|-
TGCGCCAGCAGACCTAACACAGATACGCAGTATTTT
CASRPNTDTQYF
>once|TRBV5-1|TRBJ2-1|-
TGCGCCAGCAGCCAAGGGACGGACTACAATGAGCAGTTCTTC
CASSQGTDYNEQFF
>-|TRBV5-6|TRBJ1-5|TRBD1
TGTGCCAGCAGCCGCCTTGGCAGGGGGCGTAGCAATCAGCCCCAGCATTTT
CASSRLGRGRSNQPQHF
>-|TRBV2|TRBJ1-1|-
TGTGCCAGCAGGGGGACTGGCATGAACACTGAAGCTTTCTTT
CASRGTGMNTEAFF
>few|TRBV11-2|TRBJ2-7|-
TGTGCCAGCAGTTTCCCTCCGGGCACCCCAACCTACGAGCAGTACTTC
CASSFPPGTPTYEQYF
>-|TRBV7-2|TRBJ2-7|-
TGTGCCAGCAGCTTGACCTTCAGGAGCTCCTACGAGCAGTACTTC
CASSLTFRSSYEQYF
>-|TRBV30|TRBJ2-5|-
TGTGCCTGGTCCGGGCAAGAGACCCAGTACTTC
CAWSGQETQYF
>-|TRBV2|TRBJ2-5|TRBD2
TGTGCCAGCAGTGATGGCGGGGGGGTCGGGGAGACCCAGTACTTC
CASSDGGGVGETQYF
>once|TRBV7-8|TRBJ1-5|TRBD1
TGTGCCAGCAGCCCCCGGGACAGGGGCAATCAGCCCCAGCATTTT
CASSPRDRGNQPQHF
>-|TRBV4-1|TRBJ2-7|TRBD1
TGCGCCAGCAGGCGGACAGGGGGCTCATACGAGCAGTACTTC
CASRRTGGSYEQYF
>-|TRBV15|TRBJ1-1|-
TGTGCCACCAGCCTTCGATCAGGGTCAAGGGGCACTGAAGCTTTCTTT
CATSLRSGSRGTEAFF
>few|TRBV11-2|TRBJ1-6|-
TGTGCCAGCAGCTTAGGTGGGAGTTCACCCCTCCACTTT
CASSLGGSSPLHF
>-|TRBV28|TRBJ2-3|TRBD2
TGTGCCAGCAGTTTTAACTTCAAAGGGCCGGGACTAGCGGAGTTTAGCACAGATACGCAGTATTTT
CASSFNFKGPGLAEFSTDTQYF
>-|TRBV19|TRBJ2-6|-
TGTGCCAGTAGTATGGGAGGATCTGGGGCCAACGTCCTGACTTTC
CASSMGGSGANVLTF
>-|TRBV5-3|TRBJ2-7|-
TGTGCCAGCAGCTTGTGGGGTTACGAGCAGTACTTC
CASSLWGYEQYF
>once|TRBV5-6|TRBJ2-7|TRBD1
TGTGCCAGCAGCTGGCGACAGGGGGGGTACGAGCAGTACTTC
CASSWRQGGYEQYF
>-|TRBV6-5|TRBJ2-2|-
TGTGCCAGCAGGGCGGACAGCTACACCGGGGAGCTGTTTTTT
CASRADSYTGELFF
>-|TRBV19|TRBJ1-1|-
TGTGCCAGTAGTACCACTAGACTACCGAACACTGAAGCTTTCTTT
CASSTTRLPNTEAFF
>-|TRBV2|TRBJ2-7|-
TGTGCCAGCAGTGGTTTTAACGAGCAGTACTTC
CASSGFNEQYF
>-|TRBV28|TRBJ1-4|-
TGTGCCACCTCGGTCTTTGGCTTTGAAAAACTGTTTTTT
CATSVFGFEKLFF
>-|TRBV29-1|TRBJ2-3|TRBD2
TGCAGCGTTGCTCGGGGGGGTGGGACAGATACGCAGTATTTT
CSVARGGGTDTQYF
>-|TRBV5-1|TRBJ1-1|-
TGCGCCAGCAGCCAGGGGATGGGTGAAGCTTTCTTT
CASSQGMGEAFF
>-|TRBV5-1|TRBJ2-5|-
TGCGCCAGCAGCTTGTCCATGGGGGGGGCCCAAGAGACCCAGTACTTC
CASSLSMGGAQETQYF
>-|TRBV28|TRBJ1-3|-
TGTGCCAGCGTCTCAGGGGCCCATTCTGGAAACACCATATATTTT
CASVSGAHSGNTIYF
>once|TRBV5-1|TRBJ1-1|-
TGCGCCAGCCGATCGGGAGCGGCCGGGTATGAAGCTTTCTTT
CASRSGAAGYEAFF
>-|TRBV6-8|TRBJ2-5|TRBD2
TGTGGAAGGACTAGCGGGCCGGGCAGAGAGACCCAGTACTTC
CGRTSGPGRETQYF
>-|TRBV6-1|TRBJ2-5|-
TGTGCCAGCAGCGTCGGGGGTTCACAAGAGACCCAGTACTTC
CASSVGGSQETQYF
>-|TRBV13|TRBJ1-1|-
TGTGCCAGCAGCTTACAATCCCTCCAGGAGCACACTGAAGCTTTCTTT
CASSLQSLQEHTEAFF